The subject of this entry is one T cell receptor beta chain. The antigen is undetermined. These data come from a study of cytomegalovirus exposure and HLA in healthy donors. Donors were nominally healthy when sampled, though unrecorded immune exposures were likely. The study ran its PCR with 60 Vbeta and 13 Jbeta primers. Profiled with immunoSEQ multiplex PCR; TCRdb holds only in-frame clones, not every one. The sample includes around 120,000 clones, around 76% seen only once; the top ten take 30%. This CDR3 comprises 17 residues. Study-level results: In an earlier analysis, about 87% or about 30%: the productive usage of most TCR beta V segments. Within the data, a cluster of highly shared sequence variants was likely a sequencing artifact. TCR sequences were mostly rare, though some public TCRs occurred in many donors.

The sequencing input was PBMCs. The clonotype was recovered from a man aged 60 to 75 in good health and CMV-seropositive. V gene TRBV21-1 combines with J gene TRBJ1-1; the D call TRBD1 from the table was never checked on the DNA. TRBV21-1 is a known pseudogene. The CDR3 here is CASSTVDRVKMNTEAFF. DNA for the CDR3: TGTGCCAGCAGCACGGTGGACAGGGTAAAAATGAACACTGAAGCTTTCTTT.